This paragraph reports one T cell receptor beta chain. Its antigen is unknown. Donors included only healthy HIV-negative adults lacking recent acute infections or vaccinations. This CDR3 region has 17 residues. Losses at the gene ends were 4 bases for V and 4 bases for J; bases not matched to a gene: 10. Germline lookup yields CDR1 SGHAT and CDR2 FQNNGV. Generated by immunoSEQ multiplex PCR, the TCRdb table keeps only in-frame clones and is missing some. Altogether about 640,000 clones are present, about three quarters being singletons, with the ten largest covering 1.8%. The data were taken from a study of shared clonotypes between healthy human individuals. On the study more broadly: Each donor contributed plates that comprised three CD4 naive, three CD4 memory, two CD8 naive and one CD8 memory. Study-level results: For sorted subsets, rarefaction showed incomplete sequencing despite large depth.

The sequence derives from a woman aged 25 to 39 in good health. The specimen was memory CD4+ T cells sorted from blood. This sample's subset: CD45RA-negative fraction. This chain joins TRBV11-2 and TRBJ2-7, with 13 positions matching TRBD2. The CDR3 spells CASSSWTSGRSGYEQYF. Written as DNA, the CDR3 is TGTGCCAGCAGCTCGTGGACTAGCGGGAGATCCGGGTACGAGCAGTACTTC.